A selection of T cell receptor beta chains follows, all from one sample in a study of blood T cell repertoires in COVID-19. The repertoire was sequenced with immunoSEQ multiplex PCR; TCRdb's copy has only in-frame clones and lacks some. The table records about 77,000 clones, over 85% of them present only once. The sequencing input was peripheral blood. The origin of the receptors is a woman older than 75 with active or convalescent COVID-19. CDR3s leave out the opening cysteine and the closing phenylalanine or tryptophan. The D gene is left open where the match is weak. Expanded clones get a size class; other rows say once, few or many, or leave the size out.

J,size,D,V,CDR3
TRBJ1-1,NA,NA,TRBV19,ASSILPGANTEAF
TRBJ1-3,once,TRBD1,TRBV18,ASSPPGQAARNTIY
TRBJ2-2,NA,NA,TRBV18,ASSTDPSSAGELF
TRBJ1-6,once,TRBD1,TRBV5-1,ASSSPGGVDSPLH
TRBJ1-1,NA,NA,TRBV4-1,ASSPGPARGNTEAF
TRBJ1-1,NA,TRBD1,TRBV20-1,SASHRQGIRGTEAF
TRBJ2-7,NA,TRBD1,TRBV5-5,ASSWGTGLWEQY
TRBJ1-3,NA,NA,TRBV25-1,ASSEFPIGVDTIY
TRBJ1-1,once,NA,TRBV7-9,ASSLYQGPLDTEAF
TRBJ2-4,NA,NA,TRBV7-9,ASSPLSPNIQY
TRBJ2-1,NA,NA,TRBV21-1,ASSYYAGQGVVNEQF
TRBJ1-1,NA,NA,TRBV19,ASHRDKNTEAF
TRBJ2-7,few,NA,TRBV3-1/TRBV3-2,ASSLPGSGREQY
TRBJ1-3,NA,NA,TRBV2,ATTGQRSGNTIY
TRBJ2-3,NA,NA,TRBV4-2,ASSLNPTSTDTQY
TRBJ1-5,NA,NA,TRBV5-6,ASSTTGHQPQH
TRBJ1-2,NA,NA,TRBV30,AWGKRRT
TRBJ1-2,NA,TRBD1,TRBV6-1,ASSEERQGARGYT
TRBJ1-1,NA,TRBD1,TRBV29-1,SGGGTGGLNTEAF
TRBJ2-1,NA,NA,TRBV4-3,ASSGTVPQRVYNEQF
TRBJ1-5,NA,NA,TRBV28,ASHRRVGQPQH
TRBJ1-1,once,NA,TRBV7-9,ASSLPQRVAEAF
TRBJ2-3,NA,NA,TRBV27,ASSLNRETDTQY
TRBJ2-1,NA,TRBD2,TRBV28,ASASGTRNNEQF
TRBJ1-2,NA,TRBD1,TRBV19,ASSPWGQGARYGYT
TRBJ1-1,NA,NA,TRBV19,ASSVTGVQWDTEAF
TRBJ2-1,NA,NA,TRBV30,AWSGPGEQF
TRBJ2-1,NA,TRBD2,TRBV13,ASSFSGGPYNEQF
TRBJ2-5,NA,TRBD2,TRBV7-2,ASSLITGGQETQY
TRBJ2-7,NA,TRBD1,TRBV5-1,ASSQGDMGEQY
TRBJ1-1,few,TRBD1,TRBV19,ASSPPTGFAEAF
TRBJ1-2,NA,NA,TRBV4-3,ASSQEGAFRGGDGYT
TRBJ2-5,NA,TRBD2,TRBV3-1/TRBV3-2,ASSQRTSGQETQY
TRBJ1-4,NA,TRBD1,TRBV2,ASRRQGTTNEKLF
TRBJ1-2,NA,NA,TRBV5-1,ASSLWQNYGYT
TRBJ2-7,NA,NA,TRBV6-5,ASSYVGVLSYEQY
TRBJ1-3,NA,TRBD1,TRBV7-8,ASIVGQAGSGNTIY
TRBJ2-7,NA,TRBD2,TRBV7-8,ASILSSGGSAYEQY
TRBJ2-7,NA,NA,TRBV4-3,ASSQESQRYEQY
TRBJ2-1,few,NA,TRBV19,ASKLGQGYRNEQF
TRBJ2-7,once,NA,TRBV5-1,ASTSGTSYEQY
TRBJ1-5,NA,TRBD1,TRBV30,AWNAGGQPQH
TRBJ2-3,NA,TRBD2,TRBV7-2,ASSLPSGGLTDTQY
TRBJ2-3,NA,TRBD2,TRBV6-2/TRBV6-3,ASSRLAGLLGSTDTQY
TRBJ2-3,NA,NA,TRBV6-4,ASSDSGSTDTQY
TRBJ1-2,NA,TRBD1,TRBV13,ASSFGTGTYGYT
TRBJ1-1,once,NA,TRBV28,ASSSRTEAF
TRBJ2-2,few,NA,TRBV30,AWSLGGGNTGELF
TRBJ1-5,NA,NA,TRBV19,ASSIDIRQPQH
TRBJ2-2,NA,TRBD1,TRBV7-3,ASSRQGSAGELF
TRBJ1-2,NA,NA,TRBV5-4,ASSLTDNYGYT
TRBJ2-5,NA,TRBD1,TRBV10-3,AISSPGQGEETQY
TRBJ2-3,NA,TRBD2,TRBV6-2/TRBV6-3,ASSYSGLAGGLRTDTQY
TRBJ2-5,NA,TRBD1,TRBV6-2/TRBV6-3,ASSYSKGVVRGTGETQY
TRBJ2-2,NA,NA,TRBV9,ASSVGGPGELF